These 14 T cell receptor beta chains were all obtained from the same sample, sequenced in a study of sequential checkpoint blockade in melanoma. This table comes from immunoSEQ multiplex PCR, and its TCRdb copy is limited to in-frame clones, with some not included. The sample yields about 9,500 clones, 23% seen once. Treatment specified: randomized to nivolumab then ipilimumab (arm A) or the reverse (arm B). This sample comprised tumor tissue (inferred from file names), obtained from a patient given nivolumab and ipilimumab in sequence. The receptors were sampled from a human donor with melanoma.

The chain employs TRBV6-8 and TRBJ2-3, with 9 bases that match TRBD2. After removal of 5 bases from V and 4 bases from J, the junction contained 10 bases not matched to a gene. Germline V gives CDR1 MNHGY, CDR2 SAAAGT. The CDR3 consists of 16 residues. The CDR3 region is CASSLRGSGGSDTQYF. In nucleotides, the CDR3 is TGTGCCAGCAGTCTTCGGGGTAGCGGGGGCTCAGATACGCAGTATTTT.

The chain employs TRBV6-8 and TRBJ1-1, with D perhaps matching TRBD1 (5 bases). The V and J ends lost 6 bases and 1 base respectively, with 15 bases between them. The CDR3 length is 15 residues. Germline V gene lookup returns CDR1 MNHGY and CDR2 SAAAGT. CDR3 loop: CASSFSGAGNTEAFF. The CDR3 DNA is TGTGCCAGCAGCTTTTCCGGGGCAGGGAACACTGAAGCTTTCTTT.

This clone has just a few counts. This chain uses TRBV4-2 with TRBJ1-5; 8 positions match TRBD1. Germline V gene sequence: CDR1 LGHNA, CDR2 YNFKEQ. Losses at the gene ends were 2 bases for V and 5 bases for J; bases not matched to a gene: 8. This CDR3 region has 16 residues. This CDR3 reads CASSQPRTGNDQPQHF. The CDR3, as DNA: TGTGCCAGCAGCCAACCCCGGACAGGGAATGATCAGCCCCAGCATTTT.

This clone was counted a few times. V and J are TRBV6-1 and TRBJ1-2; D perhaps matches TRBD1 (5 bases). The V end was cut by 0 bases, the J end by 8 bases, with 13 bases between. CDR3 length equals 14 residues. Per germline, CDR1 MNHNS and CDR2 SASEGT. The CDR3 nucleotides are TGTGCCAGCAGTGAAGCATGGACCCGGACAGGCTACACCTTC. Protein sequence: CASSEAWTRTGYTF.

There are a few counts of this clone. V usage is TRBV11-3 and J usage is TRBJ2-7; D uncertain. The CDR3 runs 14 residues. Germline loops: CDR1 SGHNT, CDR2 YENEEA. The V end lost 1 base, the J end lost 2 bases, and 9 bases lay between the germline ends. The CDR3 region has the DNA TGTGCCAGCAGCTTAGTTGGCAGAACCTACGAGCAGTACTTC. Its protein product is CASSLVGRTYEQYF.

This clone was found a few times. This rearrangement joins TRBV6-8 to TRBJ1-4; 7 bases match TRBD1. Losses at the gene ends were 6 bases for V and 8 bases for J; bases not matched to a gene: 6. The V gene's germline CDR1 is MNHGY and CDR2 SAAAGT. This CDR3 comprises 13 residues. The CDR3 nucleotides read TGTGCCAGCAGAGACAGGGTCGCGGAAAAACTGTTTTTT. It is translated as CASRDRVAEKLFF.

In this sample, this clone is medium-sized. This chain uses TRBV19 with TRBJ1-3; weak D call: TRBD1 (5 bases). The germline V gene encodes CDR1 LNHDA and CDR2 SQIVND (reference sequence). The length of the CDR3 is 15 residues. Between the trimmed V and J ends, which lost 0 bases and 3 bases, there was a span of 9 bases. CDR3 sequence (DNA): TGTGCCAGTAGTATAGACGGGGCCGGTGGAAACACCATATATTTT. It is translated as CASSIDGAGGNTIYF.

This clone has just a few counts. The rearrangement links TRBV12-2 to TRBJ2-2; TRBD2 is taken as the D call from the table, unchecked against the DNA. TRBV12-2 is deemed a pseudogene. This CDR3 region has 15 residues. The CDR3, as DNA: TGTGCTATTACGTTTCGGGGGGACTTCACCGGGGAGCTGTTTTTT. Protein product: CAITFRGDFTGELFF.

The chain uses TRBV14 and TRBJ2-2; possible D gene TRBD2, 6 bases. V was trimmed by 4 bases and J by 1 base, leaving 16 bases between them. Germline CDR1 SGHDN, CDR2 FVKESK. The CDR3 length is 17 residues. CDR3 region: CASSPYIGGLNTGELFF. The CDR3 nucleotides are TGTGCCAGCAGCCCTTACATTGGGGGGTTGAACACCGGGGAGCTGTTTTTT.

This clone was observed a handful of times. The CDR3 DNA sequence: TGTGCCAGCAGCTTAGTCGCGGACAGGGGTCTGGGTTCACCCCTCCACTTT. Translated, it gives CASSLVADRGLGSPLHF. The chain joins TRBV7-6 to TRBJ1-6; TRBD1 matches 9 bases. The CDR3 totals 17 residues. Germline V gene data show CDR1 as SGHVS and CDR2 as FNYEAQ. With 1 base clipped from V and 9 bases from J, the junction kept 10 bases outside the gene matches.

The chain recombines TRBV18 with TRBJ2-3; no definite D call. Trimming stripped 7 bases from V and 2 bases from J, with 16 bases between. The CDR3 contains 15 residues. The V gene's germline CDR1 is KGHSH and CDR2 LQKENI. CDR3 DNA: TGTGCCAGCTACCTGGCGACCCTATCCACAGATACGCAGTATTTT. Protein: CASYLATLSTDTQYF.

This chain connects TRBV11-3 to TRBJ1-5; a possible D gene is TRBD1 (6 bases). Trimming took 2 bases from V and 2 from J, leaving 10 bases between them. Germline assignment: CDR1 SGHNT and CDR2 YENEEA. The CDR3 extends over 15 amino acids. The CDR3 sequence is CASSLFAGGNQPQHF. The CDR3 bases are TGTGCCAGCAGCTTATTCGCAGGGGGCAATCAGCCCCAGCATTTT.

By its share, this clone is medium-sized. The chain carries TRBV28 and TRBJ1-1, with TRBD1 matching 8 bases. Looked up from germline, CDR1 is MDHEN and CDR2 is SYDVKM. The CDR3 sequence is 12 residues long. The V and J ends lost 6 bases and 9 bases, in that order; junction bases with no gene match: 6. In DNA form, the CDR3 reads TGTGCCAGCAGCCTACGGACAGGGAAAGCTTTCTTT. It specifies CASSLRTGKAFF. Drawing the rest from reference TRBV28 and TRBJ1-1, the complete variable domain is DVKVTQSSRYLVKRTGEKVFLECVQDMDHENMFWYRQDPGLGLRLIYFSYDVKMKEKGDIPEGYSVSREKKERFSLILESASTNQTSMYLCASSLRTGKAFFGQGTRLTVV.

This clone was recorded at least ten times. This chain uses TRBV11-3 with TRBJ2-6, with no clear D. Trimming removed 7 bases from V and 0 bases from J, with 13 bases in between. Germline assignment: CDR1 SGHNT and CDR2 YENEEA. The CDR3 contains 16 residues. The CDR3 loop is CASTNPALSGANVLTF. For the CDR3, the DNA is TGTGCCAGCACAAATCCAGCCCTCTCTGGGGCCAACGTCCTGACTTTC.